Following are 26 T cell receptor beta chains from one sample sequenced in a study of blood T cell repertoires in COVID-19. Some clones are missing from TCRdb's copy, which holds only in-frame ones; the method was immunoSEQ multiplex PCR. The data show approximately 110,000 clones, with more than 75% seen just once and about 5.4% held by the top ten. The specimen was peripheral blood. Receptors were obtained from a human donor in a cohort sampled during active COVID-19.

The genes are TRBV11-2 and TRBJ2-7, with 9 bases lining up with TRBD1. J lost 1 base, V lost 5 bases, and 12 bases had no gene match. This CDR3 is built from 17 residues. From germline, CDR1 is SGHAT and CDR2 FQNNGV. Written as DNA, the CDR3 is TGTGCCAGCAGCCCAAATACCGGGACAGGGAGGTCCTACGAGCAGTACTTC. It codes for CASSPNTGTGRSYEQYF.

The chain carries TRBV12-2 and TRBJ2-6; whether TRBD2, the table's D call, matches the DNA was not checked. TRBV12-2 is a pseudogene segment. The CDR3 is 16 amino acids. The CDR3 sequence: CASRLLRRIGANVLTF. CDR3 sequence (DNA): TGTGCAAGTCGCTTACTAAGGAGGATCGGGGCCAACGTCCTGACTTTC.

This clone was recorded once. CDR3 nucleotide sequence: TGTGCCAGCAGTGAAGCGCTTGGACAGCCGCTCTATGGCTACACCTTC. Translating gives CASSEALGQPLYGYTF. The rearrangement uses TRBV2 and TRBJ1-2; possibly TRBD1 for D (6 bases). The CDR3 contains 16 residues. Trimming removed 0 bases at V and 4 bases at J, with 15 bases between. Germline V CDR1 and CDR2: SNHLY, FYNNEI.

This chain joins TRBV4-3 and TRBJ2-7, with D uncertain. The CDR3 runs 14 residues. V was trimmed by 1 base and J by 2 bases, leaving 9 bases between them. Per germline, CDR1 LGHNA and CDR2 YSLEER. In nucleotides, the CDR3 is TGCGCCAGCAGCCAAGGGTTCAGTACCTACGAGCAGTACTTC. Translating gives CASSQGFSTYEQYF.

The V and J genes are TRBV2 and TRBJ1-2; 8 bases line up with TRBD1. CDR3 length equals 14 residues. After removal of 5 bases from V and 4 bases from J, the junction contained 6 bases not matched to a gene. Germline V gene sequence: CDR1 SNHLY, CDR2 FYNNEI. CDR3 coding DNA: TGTGCCAGCAGTACCTACAGGGGGGCCTATGGCTACACCTTC. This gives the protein CASSTYRGAYGYTF.

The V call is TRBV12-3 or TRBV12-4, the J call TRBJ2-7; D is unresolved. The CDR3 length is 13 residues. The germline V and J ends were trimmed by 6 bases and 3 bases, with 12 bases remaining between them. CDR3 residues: CASSRGLGYEQYF. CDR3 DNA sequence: TGTGCCAGCAGCCGCGGATTAGGCTACGAGCAGTACTTC.

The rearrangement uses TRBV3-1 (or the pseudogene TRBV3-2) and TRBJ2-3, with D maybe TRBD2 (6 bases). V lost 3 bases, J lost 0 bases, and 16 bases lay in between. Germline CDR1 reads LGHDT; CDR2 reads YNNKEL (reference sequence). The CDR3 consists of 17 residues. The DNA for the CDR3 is TGTGCCAGCAGCCAGGCCCTTCTAGCGACTAGCACAGATACGCAGTATTTT. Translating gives CASSQALLATSTDTQYF.

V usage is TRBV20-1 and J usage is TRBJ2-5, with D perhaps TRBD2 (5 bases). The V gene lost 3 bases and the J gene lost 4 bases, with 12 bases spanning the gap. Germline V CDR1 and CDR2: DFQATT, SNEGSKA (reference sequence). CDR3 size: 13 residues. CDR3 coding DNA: TGCAGTGCTAGTAAATCGGGAAGAGAGACCCAGTACTTC. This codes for CSASKSGRETQYF.

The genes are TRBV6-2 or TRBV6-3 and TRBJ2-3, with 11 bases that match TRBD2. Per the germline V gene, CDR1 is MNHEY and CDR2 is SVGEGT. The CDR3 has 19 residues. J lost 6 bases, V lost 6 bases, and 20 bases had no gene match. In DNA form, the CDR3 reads TGTGCCAGCAGCCTAGGGACTAGCGGAGTACCTATAGGGGATGATACGCAGTATTTT. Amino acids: CASSLGTSGVPIGDDTQYF.

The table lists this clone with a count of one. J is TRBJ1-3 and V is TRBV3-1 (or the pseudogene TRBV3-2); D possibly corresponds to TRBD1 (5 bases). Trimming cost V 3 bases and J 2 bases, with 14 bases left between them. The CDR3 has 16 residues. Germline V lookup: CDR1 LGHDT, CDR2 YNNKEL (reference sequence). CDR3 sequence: CASSQPAWGTGNTIYF. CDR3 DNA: TGTGCCAGCAGCCAGCCTGCGTGGGGCACTGGAAACACCATATATTTT.

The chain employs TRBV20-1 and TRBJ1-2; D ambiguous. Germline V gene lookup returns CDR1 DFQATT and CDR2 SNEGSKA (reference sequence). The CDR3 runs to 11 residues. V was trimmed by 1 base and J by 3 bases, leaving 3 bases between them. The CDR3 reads CSARGHYGYTF. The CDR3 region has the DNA TGCAGTGCTAGAGGGCACTATGGCTACACCTTC.

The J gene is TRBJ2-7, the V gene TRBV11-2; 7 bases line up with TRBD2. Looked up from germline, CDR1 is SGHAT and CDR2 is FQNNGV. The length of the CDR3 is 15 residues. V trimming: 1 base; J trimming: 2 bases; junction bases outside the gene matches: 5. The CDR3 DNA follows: TGTGCCAGCAGCTTAGGAGTGAGCGGGACCTACGAGCAGTACTTC. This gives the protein CASSLGVSGTYEQYF.

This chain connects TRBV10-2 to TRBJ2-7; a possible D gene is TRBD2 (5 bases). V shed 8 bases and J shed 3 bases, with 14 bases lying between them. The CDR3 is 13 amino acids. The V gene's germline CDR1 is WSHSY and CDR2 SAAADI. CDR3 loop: CASGGGFLYEQYF. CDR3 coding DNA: TGCGCCAGCGGCGGCGGGTTCCTCTACGAGCAGTACTTC.

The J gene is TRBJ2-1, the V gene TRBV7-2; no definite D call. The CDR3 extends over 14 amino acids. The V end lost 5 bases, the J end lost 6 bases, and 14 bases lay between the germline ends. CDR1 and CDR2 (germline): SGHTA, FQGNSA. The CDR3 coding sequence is TGTGCCAGCAGCCCCCAGGTTGCGTCCAATGAGCAGTTCTTC. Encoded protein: CASSPQVASNEQFF.

CDR3 residues: CASSPPGQVNYGYTF. The CDR3 DNA reads TGTGCCAGCTCACCTCCAGGACAGGTCAACTATGGCTACACCTTC. The gene calls are TRBV28 and TRBJ1-2; 7 positions agree with TRBD1. Per the germline V gene, CDR1 is MDHEN and CDR2 is SYDVKM. This CDR3 is built from 15 residues. Trimming at V came to 8 bases and at J to 2 bases, leaving 11 bases not matched to a gene.

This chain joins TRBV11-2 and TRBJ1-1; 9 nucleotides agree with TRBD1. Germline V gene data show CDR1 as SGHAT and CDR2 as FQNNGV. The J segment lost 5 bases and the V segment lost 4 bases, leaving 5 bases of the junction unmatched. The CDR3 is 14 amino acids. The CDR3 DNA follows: TGTGCCAGCAGCTCCAGGACAGGGGAGACTGAAGCTTTCTTT. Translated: CASSSRTGETEAFF.

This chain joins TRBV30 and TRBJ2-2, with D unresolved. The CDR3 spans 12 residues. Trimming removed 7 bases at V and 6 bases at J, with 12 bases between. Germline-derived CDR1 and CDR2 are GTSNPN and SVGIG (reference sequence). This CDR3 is CAFLLVPGELFF. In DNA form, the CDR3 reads TGTGCCTTCCTTCTCGTTCCCGGGGAGCTGTTTTTT.

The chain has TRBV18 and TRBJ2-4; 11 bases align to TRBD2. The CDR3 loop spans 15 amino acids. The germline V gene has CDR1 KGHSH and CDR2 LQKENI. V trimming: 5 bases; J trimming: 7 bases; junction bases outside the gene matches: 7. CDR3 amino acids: CASSAWTSGYNIQYF. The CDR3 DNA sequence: TGTGCCAGCTCAGCCTGGACTAGCGGGTATAACATTCAGTACTTC.

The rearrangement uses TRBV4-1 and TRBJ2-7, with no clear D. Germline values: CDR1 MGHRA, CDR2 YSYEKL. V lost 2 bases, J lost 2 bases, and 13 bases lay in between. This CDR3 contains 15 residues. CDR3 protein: CASSQLEDSTYEQYF. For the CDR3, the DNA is TGCGCCAGCAGCCAACTGGAAGACTCTACCTACGAGCAGTACTTC.

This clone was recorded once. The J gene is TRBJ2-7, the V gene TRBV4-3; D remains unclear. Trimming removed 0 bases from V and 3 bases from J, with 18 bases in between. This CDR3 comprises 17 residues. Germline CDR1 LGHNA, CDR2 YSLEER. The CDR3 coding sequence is TGCGCCAGCAGCCAAGAGTTCCTAGACCCCTTCTACTACGAGCAGTACTTC. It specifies CASSQEFLDPFYYEQYF.

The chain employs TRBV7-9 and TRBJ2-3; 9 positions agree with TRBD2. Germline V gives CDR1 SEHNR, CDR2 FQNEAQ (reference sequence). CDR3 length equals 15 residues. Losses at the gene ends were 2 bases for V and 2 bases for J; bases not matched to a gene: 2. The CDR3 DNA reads TGTGCCAGCAGCTTATCTAGCGGGGACACAGATACGCAGTATTTT. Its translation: CASSLSSGDTDTQYF. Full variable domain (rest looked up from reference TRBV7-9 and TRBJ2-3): DTGVSQNPRHKITKRGQNVTFRCDPISEHNRLYWYRQTLGQGPEFLTYFQNEAQLEKSRLLSDRFSAERPKGSFSTLEIQRTEQGDSAMYLCASSLSSGDTDTQYFGPGTRLTVL.

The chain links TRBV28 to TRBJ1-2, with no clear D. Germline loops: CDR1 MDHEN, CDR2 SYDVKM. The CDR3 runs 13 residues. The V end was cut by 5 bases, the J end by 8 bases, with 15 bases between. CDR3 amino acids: CASSVRRPMGYTF. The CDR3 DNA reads TGTGCCAGCAGTGTCCGGAGGCCCATGGGCTACACCTTC.

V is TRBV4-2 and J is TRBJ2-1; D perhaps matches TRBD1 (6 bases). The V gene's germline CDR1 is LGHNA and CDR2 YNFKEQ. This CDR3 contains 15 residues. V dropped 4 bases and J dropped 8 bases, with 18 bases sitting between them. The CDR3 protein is CASSLGAGETDEQFF. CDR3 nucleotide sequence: TGTGCCAGCAGCCTTGGGGCAGGGGAGACTGATGAGCAGTTCTTC.

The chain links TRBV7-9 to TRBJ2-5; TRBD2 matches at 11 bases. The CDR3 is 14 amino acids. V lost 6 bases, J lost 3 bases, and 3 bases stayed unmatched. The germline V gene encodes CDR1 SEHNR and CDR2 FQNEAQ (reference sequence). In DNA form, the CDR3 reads TGTGCCAGCAGTCAGACTAGCGGGAAAGAGACCCAGTACTTC. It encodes CASSQTSGKETQYF.

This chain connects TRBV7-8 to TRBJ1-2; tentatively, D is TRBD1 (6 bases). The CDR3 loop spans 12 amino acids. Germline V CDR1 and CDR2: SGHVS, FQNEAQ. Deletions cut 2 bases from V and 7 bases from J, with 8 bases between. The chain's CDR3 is CASSLKGGGYTF. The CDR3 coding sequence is TGTGCCAGCAGCTTAAAAGGGGGTGGCTACACCTTC.

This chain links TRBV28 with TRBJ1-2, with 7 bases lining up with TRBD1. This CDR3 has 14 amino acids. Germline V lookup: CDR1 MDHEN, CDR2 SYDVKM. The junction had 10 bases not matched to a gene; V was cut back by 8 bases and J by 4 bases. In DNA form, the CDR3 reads TGTGCCAGCCGAAAAACAGGGGATGCCTATGGCTACACCTTC. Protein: CASRKTGDAYGYTF.